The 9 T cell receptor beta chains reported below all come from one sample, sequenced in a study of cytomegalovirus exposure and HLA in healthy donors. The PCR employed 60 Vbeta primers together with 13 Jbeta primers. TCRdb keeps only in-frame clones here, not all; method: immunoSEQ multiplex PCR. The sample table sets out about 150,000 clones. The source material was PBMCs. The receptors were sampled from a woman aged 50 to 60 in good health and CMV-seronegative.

The CDR3 nucleotides are TGTGCCAGCAGTCCCGGGGAGACCCAGTACTTC. It encodes CASSPGETQYF. The V gene is TRBV28, the J gene TRBJ2-5; no clear D gene. The CDR3 is 11 residues long. V gave up 5 bases and J gave up 5 bases, with 6 bases separating them. The V gene's germline CDR1 is MDHEN and CDR2 SYDVKM.

CDR3 coding DNA: TGTGCCAGCAGCCTCTCAGGGGGCGGGAGGGCCCTGAGCAATGAGCAGTTCTTC. Protein sequence: CASSLSGGGRALSNEQFF. The chain links TRBV5-4 to TRBJ2-1, with D perhaps TRBD2 (9 bases). V lost 4 bases and J 6 bases, leaving 26 bases between the germline ends. The CDR3 covers 18 residues. Germline V gene sequence: CDR1 SGHNT, CDR2 YYREEE (reference sequence).

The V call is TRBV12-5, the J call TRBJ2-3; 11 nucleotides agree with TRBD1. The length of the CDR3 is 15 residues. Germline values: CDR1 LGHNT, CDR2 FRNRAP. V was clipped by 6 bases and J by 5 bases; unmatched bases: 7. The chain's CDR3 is CASGSGQGALDTQYF. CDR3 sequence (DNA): TGTGCTAGTGGATCCGGACAGGGGGCGTTAGATACGCAGTATTTT. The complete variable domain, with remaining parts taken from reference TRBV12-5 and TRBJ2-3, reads DARVTQTPRHKVTEMGQEVTMRCQPILGHNTVFWYRQTMMQGLELLAYFRNRAPLDDSGMPKDRFSAEMPDATLATLKIQPSEPRDSAVYFCASGSGQGALDTQYFGPGTRLTVL.

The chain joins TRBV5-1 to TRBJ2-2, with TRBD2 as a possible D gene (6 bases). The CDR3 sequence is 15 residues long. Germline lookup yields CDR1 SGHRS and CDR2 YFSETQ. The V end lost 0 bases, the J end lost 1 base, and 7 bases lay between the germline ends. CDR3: CASSLGGMNTGELFF. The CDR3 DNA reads TGCGCCAGCAGCTTGGGCGGGATGAACACCGGGGAGCTGTTTTTT.

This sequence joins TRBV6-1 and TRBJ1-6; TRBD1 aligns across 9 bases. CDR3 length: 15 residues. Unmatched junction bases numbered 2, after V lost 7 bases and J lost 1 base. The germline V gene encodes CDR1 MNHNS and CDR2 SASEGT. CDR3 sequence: CASMDRGSYNSPLHF. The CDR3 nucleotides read TGTGCCAGCATGGACAGGGGATCCTATAATTCACCCCTCCACTTT.

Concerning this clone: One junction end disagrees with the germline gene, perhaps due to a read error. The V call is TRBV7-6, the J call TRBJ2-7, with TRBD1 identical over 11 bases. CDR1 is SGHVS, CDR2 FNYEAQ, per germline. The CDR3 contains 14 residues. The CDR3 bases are TGTGCCAGCAGCTACTTTCCCGGGACAGGGGGGCTAAGCTTC. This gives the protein CASSYFPGTGGLSF.

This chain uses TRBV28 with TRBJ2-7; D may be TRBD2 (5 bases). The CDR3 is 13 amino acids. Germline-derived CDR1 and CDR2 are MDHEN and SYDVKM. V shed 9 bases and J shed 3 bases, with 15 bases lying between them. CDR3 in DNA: TGTGCCAGTCTTAGAGGGAGAGGCTACGAGCAGTACTTC. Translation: CASLRGRGYEQYF.

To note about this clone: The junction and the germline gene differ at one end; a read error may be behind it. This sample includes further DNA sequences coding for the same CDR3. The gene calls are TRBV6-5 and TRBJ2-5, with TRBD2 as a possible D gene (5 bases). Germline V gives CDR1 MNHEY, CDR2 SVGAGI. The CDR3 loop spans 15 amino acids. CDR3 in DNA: TGTGCTAGCAGTTACGAGGGATTACCCCAAGAGACCCAGTACTTC. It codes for CASSYEGLPQETQYF.

The CDR3 DNA is TGCGCCAGCAGCCGAAACAGGGGCTCGAACACTGAAGCTTTCTTT. Protein: CASSRNRGSNTEAFF. V gene TRBV4-1 combines with J gene TRBJ1-1, with TRBD1 matching 7 bases. Germline CDR1 reads MGHRA; CDR2 reads YSYEKL. V trimming: 4 bases; J trimming: 1 base; junction bases outside the gene matches: 6. The CDR3 extends over 15 amino acids.